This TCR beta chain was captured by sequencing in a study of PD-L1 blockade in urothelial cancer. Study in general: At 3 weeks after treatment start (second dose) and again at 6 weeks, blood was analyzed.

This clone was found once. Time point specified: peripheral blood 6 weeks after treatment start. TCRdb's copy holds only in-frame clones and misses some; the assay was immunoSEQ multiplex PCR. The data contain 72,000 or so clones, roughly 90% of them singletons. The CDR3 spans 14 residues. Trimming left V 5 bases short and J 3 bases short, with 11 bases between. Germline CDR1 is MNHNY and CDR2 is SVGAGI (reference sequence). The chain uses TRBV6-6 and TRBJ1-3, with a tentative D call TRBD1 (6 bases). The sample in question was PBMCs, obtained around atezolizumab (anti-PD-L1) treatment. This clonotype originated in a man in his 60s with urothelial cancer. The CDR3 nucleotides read TGTGCCAGCAGTCGCGGACAGAGTGGAAACACCATATATTTT. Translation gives CASSRGQSGNTIYF.